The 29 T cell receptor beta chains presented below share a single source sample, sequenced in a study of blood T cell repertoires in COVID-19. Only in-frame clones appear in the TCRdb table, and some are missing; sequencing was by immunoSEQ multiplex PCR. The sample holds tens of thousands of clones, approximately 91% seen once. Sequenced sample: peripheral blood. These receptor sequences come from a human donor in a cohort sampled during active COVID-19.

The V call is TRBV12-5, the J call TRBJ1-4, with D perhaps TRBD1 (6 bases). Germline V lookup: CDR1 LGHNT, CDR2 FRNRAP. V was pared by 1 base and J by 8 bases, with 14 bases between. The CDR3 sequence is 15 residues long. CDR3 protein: CASGLGVGTREKLFF. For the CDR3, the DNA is TGTGCTAGTGGTTTGGGGGTCGGGACAAGGGAAAAACTGTTTTTT. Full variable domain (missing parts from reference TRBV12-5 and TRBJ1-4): DARVTQTPRHKVTEMGQEVTMRCQPILGHNTVFWYRQTMMQGLELLAYFRNRAPLDDSGMPKDRFSAEMPDATLATLKIQPSEPRDSAVYFCASGLGVGTREKLFFGSGTQLSVL.

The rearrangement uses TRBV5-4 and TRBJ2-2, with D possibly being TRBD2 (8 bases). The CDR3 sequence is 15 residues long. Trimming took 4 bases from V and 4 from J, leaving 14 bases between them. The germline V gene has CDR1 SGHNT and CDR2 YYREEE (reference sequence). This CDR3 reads CASSPGGDSTGELFF. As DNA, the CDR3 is TGTGCCAGCAGCCCCGGGGGGGACAGCACCGGGGAGCTGTTTTTT. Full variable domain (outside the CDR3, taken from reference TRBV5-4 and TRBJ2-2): ETGVTQSPTHLIKTRGQQVTLRCSSQSGHNTVSWYQQALGQGPQFIFQYYREEENGRGNFPPRFSGLQFPNYSSELNVNALELDDSALYLCASSPGGDSTGELFFGEGSRLTVL.

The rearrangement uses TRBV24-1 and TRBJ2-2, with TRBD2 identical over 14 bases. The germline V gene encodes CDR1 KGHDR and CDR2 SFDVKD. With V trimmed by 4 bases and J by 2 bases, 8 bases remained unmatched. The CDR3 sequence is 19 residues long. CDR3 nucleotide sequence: TGTGCCACCAGTGACAAAACGGGACTAGCGGGGGCCAACACCGGGGAGCTGTTTTTT. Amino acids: CATSDKTGLAGANTGELFF.

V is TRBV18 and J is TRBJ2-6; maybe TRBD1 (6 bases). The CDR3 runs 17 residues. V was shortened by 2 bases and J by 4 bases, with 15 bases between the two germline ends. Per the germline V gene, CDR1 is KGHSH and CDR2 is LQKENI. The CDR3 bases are TGTGCCAGCTCACCATCCGGCAGGGGTGGCGGGGCCAACGTCCTGACTTTC. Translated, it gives CASSPSGRGGGANVLTF.

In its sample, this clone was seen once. CDR3: CASSPQNRGAYNEQFF. CDR3 bases: TGTGCCAGCAGCCCACAAAACAGGGGAGCCTACAATGAGCAGTTCTTC. The chain uses TRBV9 and TRBJ2-1; 7 nucleotides align to TRBD1. V lost 4 bases, J lost 2 bases, and 9 bases stayed unmatched. CDR1 and CDR2 from the germline V gene are SGDLS and YYNGEE. There are 16 residues in the CDR3.

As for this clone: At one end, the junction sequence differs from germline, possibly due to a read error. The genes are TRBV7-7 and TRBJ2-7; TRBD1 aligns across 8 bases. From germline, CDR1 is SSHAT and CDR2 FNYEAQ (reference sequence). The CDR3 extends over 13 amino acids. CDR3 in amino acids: CASSPQGAGEQYF. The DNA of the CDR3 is TGTGCTAGCAGCCCGCAGGGGGCAGGGGAGCAGTACTTC. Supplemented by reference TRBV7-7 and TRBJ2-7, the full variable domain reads GAGVSQSPRYKVTKRGQDVTLRCDPISSHATLYWYQQALGQGPEFLTYFNYEAQPDKSGLPSDRFSAERPEGSISTLTIQRTEQRDSAMYRCASSPQGAGEQYFGPGTRLTVT.

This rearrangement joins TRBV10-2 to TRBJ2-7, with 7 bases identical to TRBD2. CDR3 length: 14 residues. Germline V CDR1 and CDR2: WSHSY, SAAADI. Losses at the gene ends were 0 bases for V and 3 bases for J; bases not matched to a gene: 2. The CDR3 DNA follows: TGCGCCAGCAGTGAGTCTGGGGGGGGCTACGAGCAGTACTTC. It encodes CASSESGGGYEQYF.

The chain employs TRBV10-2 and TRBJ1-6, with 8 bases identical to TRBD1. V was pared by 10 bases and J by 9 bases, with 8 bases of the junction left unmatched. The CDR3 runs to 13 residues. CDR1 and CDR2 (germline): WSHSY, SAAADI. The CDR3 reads CATKTGDGSPLHF. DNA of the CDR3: TGCGCCACCAAGACAGGGGATGGTTCACCCCTCCACTTT.

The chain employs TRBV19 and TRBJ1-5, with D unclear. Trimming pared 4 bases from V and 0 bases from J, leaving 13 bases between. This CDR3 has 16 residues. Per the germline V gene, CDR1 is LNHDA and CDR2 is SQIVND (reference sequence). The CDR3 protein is CASSTTMGYSNQPQHF. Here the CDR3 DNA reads TGTGCCAGTAGTACGACTATGGGGTATAGCAATCAGCCCCAGCATTTT.

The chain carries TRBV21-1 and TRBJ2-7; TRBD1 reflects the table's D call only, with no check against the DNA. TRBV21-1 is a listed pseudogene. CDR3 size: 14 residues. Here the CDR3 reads CASSARDRECEQYF. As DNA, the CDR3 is TGTGCCAGCAGCGCCCGGGACAGGGAGTGCGAGCAGTACTTC.

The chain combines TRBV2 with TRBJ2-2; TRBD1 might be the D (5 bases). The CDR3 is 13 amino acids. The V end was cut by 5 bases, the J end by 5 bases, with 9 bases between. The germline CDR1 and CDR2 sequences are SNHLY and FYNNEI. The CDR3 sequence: CASSYSGTGELFF. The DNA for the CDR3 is TGTGCCAGCAGTTACTCAGGGACCGGGGAGCTGTTTTTT.

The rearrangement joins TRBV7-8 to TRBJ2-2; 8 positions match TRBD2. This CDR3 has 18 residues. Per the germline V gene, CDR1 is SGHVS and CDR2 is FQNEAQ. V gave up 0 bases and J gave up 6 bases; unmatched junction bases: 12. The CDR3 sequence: CASSLAEVVAGIPGELFF. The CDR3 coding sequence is TGTGCCAGCAGCTTAGCGGAAGTGGTAGCGGGGATTCCCGGGGAGCTGTTTTTT.

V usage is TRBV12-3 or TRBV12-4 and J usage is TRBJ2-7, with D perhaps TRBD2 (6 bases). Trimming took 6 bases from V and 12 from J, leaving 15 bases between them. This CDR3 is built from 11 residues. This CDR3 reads CASSRGTARYF. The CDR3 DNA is TGTGCCAGCAGCCGCGGGACTGCCCGGTACTTC.

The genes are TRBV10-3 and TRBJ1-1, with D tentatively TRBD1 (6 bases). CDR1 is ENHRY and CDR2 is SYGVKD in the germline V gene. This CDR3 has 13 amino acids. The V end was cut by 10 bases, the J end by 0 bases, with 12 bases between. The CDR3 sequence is CASRQEMNTEAFF. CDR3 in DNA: TGTGCCAGCCGACAGGAGATGAACACTGAAGCTTTCTTT.

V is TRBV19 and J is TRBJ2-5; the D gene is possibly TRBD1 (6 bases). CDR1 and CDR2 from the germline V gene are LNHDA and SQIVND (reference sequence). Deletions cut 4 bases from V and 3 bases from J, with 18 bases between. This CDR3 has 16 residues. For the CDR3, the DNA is TGTGCCAGTAGTACCCCGCACGCTCCAGGGGAAGAGACCCAGTACTTC. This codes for CASSTPHAPGEETQYF.

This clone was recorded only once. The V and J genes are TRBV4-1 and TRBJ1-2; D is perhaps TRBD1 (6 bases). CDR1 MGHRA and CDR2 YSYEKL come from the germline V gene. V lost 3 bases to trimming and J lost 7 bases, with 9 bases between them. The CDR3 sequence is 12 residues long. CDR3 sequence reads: CASSQDRVGYTF. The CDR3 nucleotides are TGCGCCAGCAGCCAGGACAGAGTTGGCTACACCTTC.

CDR3 in amino acids: CASSLDGGPGNTIYF. The CDR3 DNA follows: TGTGCCAGCAGCTTAGATGGAGGCCCTGGAAACACCATATATTTT. The chain has TRBV7-2 and TRBJ1-3; no firm D call. This CDR3 comprises 15 residues. Germline V gene lookup returns CDR1 SGHTA and CDR2 FQGNSA. Trimming pared 1 base from V and 2 bases from J, leaving 9 bases between.

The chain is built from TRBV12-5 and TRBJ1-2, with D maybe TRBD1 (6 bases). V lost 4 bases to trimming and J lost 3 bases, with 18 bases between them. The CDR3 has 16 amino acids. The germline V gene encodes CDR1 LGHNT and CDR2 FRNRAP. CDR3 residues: CASGWLLRGRDYGYTF. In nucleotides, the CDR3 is TGTGCTAGTGGTTGGCTGCTCAGGGGCCGTGACTATGGCTACACCTTC.

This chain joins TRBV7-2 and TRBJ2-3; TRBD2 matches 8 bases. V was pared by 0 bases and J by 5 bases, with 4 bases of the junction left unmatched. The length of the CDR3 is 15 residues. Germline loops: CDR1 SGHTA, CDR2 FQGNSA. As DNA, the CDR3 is TGTGCCAGCAGCTTAGCGGCGGGGGGAGGAGATACGCAGTATTTT. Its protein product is CASSLAAGGGDTQYF. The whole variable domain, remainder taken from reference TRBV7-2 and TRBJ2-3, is GAGVSQSPSNKVTEKGKDVELRCDPISGHTALYWYRQSLGQGLEFLIYFQGNSAPDKSGLPSDRFSAERTGGSVSTLTIQRTQQEDSAVYLCASSLAAGGGDTQYFGPGTRLTVL.

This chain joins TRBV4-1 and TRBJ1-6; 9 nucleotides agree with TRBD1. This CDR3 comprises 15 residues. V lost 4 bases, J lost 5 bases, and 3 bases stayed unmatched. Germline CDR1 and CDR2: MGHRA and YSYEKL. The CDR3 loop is CASSPTGGNNSPLHF. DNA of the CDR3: TGCGCCAGCAGCCCGACAGGGGGAAATAATTCACCCCTCCACTTT.

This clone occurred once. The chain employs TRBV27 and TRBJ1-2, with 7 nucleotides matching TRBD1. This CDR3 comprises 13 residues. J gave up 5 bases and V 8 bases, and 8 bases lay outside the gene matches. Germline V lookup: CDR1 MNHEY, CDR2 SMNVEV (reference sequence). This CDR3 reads CASGPGTVYGYTF. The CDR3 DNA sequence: TGTGCCAGCGGCCCCGGGACAGTTTATGGCTACACCTTC.

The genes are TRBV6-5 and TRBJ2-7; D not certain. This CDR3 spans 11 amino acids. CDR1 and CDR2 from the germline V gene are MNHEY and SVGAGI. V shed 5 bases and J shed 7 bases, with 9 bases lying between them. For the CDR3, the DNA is TGTGCCAGCAGTCTAGAGGTTGAGCAGTACTTC. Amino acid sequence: CASSLEVEQYF.

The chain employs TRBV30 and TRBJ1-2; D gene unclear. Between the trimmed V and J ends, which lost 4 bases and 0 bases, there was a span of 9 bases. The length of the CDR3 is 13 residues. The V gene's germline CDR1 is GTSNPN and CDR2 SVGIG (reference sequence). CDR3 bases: TGTGCCTGGACCGGGATCTCTAACTATGGCTACACCTTC. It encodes CAWTGISNYGYTF.

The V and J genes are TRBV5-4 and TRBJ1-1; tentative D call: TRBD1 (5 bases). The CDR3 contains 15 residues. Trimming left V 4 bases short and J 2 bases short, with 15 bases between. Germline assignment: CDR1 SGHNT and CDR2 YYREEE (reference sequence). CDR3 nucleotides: TGTGCCAGCAGCCCTCCACAGGTGACCAACACTGAAGCTTTCTTT. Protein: CASSPPQVTNTEAFF.

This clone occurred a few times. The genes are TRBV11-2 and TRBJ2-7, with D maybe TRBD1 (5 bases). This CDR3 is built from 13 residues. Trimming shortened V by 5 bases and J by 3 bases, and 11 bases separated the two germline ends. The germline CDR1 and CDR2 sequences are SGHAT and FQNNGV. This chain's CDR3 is CASSPTEGYEQYF. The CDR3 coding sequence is TGTGCCAGCAGCCCGACAGAAGGCTACGAGCAGTACTTC.

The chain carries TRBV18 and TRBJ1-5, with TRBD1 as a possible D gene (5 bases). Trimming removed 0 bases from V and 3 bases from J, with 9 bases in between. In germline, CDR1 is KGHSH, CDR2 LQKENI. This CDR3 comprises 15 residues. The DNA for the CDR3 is TGTGCCAGCTCACCACCCAGGGAAATCAATCAGCCCCAGCATTTT. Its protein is CASSPPREINQPQHF.

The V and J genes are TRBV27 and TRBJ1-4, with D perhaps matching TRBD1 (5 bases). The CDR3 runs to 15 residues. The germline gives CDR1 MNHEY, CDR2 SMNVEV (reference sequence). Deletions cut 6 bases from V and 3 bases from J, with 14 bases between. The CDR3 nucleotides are TGTGCCAGCAGCCTCTTTGCGGGGCCTAATGAAAAACTGTTTTTT. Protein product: CASSLFAGPNEKLFF. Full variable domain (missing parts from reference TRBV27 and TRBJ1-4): EAQVTQNPRYLITVTGKKLTVTCSQNMNHEYMSWYRQDPGLGLRQIYYSMNVEVTDKGDVPEGYKVSRKEKRNFPLILESPSPNQTSLYFCASSLFAGPNEKLFFGSGTQLSVL.

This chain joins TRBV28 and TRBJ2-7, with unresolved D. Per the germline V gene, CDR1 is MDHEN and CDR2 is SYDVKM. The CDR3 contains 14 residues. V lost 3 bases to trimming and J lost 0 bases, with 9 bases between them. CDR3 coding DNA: TGTGCCAGCAGTTTTGAAATGAGCTCCTACGAGCAGTACTTC. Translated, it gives CASSFEMSSYEQYF.

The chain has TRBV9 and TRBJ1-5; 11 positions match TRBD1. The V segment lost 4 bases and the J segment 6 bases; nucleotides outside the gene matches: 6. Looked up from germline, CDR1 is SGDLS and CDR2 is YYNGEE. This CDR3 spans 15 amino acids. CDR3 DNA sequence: TGTGCCAGCAGCCCAGGACAGGGGGCGAGTCAGCCCCAGCATTTT. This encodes CASSPGQGASQPQHF.